One and the same sample provided the 4 T cell receptor beta chains below, sequenced in a study of T and B cells in COVID-19 patients. Each TRB amplification used roughly 230-550 ng of genomic DNA from blood. BIOMED2 TRB-A/B primer pools were used in multiplex TRB PCR. In TCRdb, the multiplex PCR reads were re-called with MiXCR into one record per CDR3 protein. The sample has 11,000 to 15,000 distinct CDR3 sequences, under 35% seen once. Material: blood. These receptors all come from a human donor who had recovered from COVID-19.

This clonotype has a count of ten or more. The V and J genes are TRBV27 and TRBJ2-3; D unresolved. Germline lookup yields CDR1 MNHEY and CDR2 SMNVEV (reference sequence). V lost 2 bases and J 0 bases, leaving 15 bases between the germline ends. CDR3 length equals 17 residues. The CDR3 loop is CASSLGLSSWSTDTQYF. DNA of the CDR3: TGTGCCAGCAGTTTAGGCCTCTCGAGTTGGAGCACAGATACGCAGTATTTT.

A word on this clonotype: This may arise from a read error, as a much more abundant clone is one base away. This chain uses TRBV27 with TRBJ2-3; 12 bases are shared with TRBD2. The germline V gene encodes CDR1 MNHEY and CDR2 SMNVEV (reference sequence). This CDR3 has 16 amino acids. Trimming removed 2 bases from V and 6 bases from J; junction bases left unmatched: 6. DNA for the CDR3: TGTGCCAGCAGTTTAGGGACTAGCGGGCACTCGGATACGCAGTATTTT. It specifies CASSLGTSGHSDTQYF.

CDR3 protein: CASSWGGQRYEQYF. The CDR3 DNA reads TGTGCCAGCAGTTGGGGGGGACAGCGCTACGAGCAGTACTTC. The chain is built from TRBV12-3 or TRBV12-4 and TRBJ2-7; D is tentatively TRBD1 or TRBD2 (7 bases each). Trimming removed 4 bases at V and 3 bases at J, with 13 bases between. This CDR3 spans 14 amino acids.

This clonotype is labeled medium-sized (0.01 to 0.1%). The V call is TRBV6-5, the J call TRBJ2-7; 8 nucleotides align to TRBD2. Losses at the gene ends were 2 bases for V and 3 bases for J; bases not matched to a gene: 3. The germline gives CDR1 MNHEY, CDR2 SVGAGI. The CDR3 extends over 14 amino acids. CDR3 DNA sequence: TGTGCCAGCAGTTACACCGGGACTAGCTACGAGCAGTACTTC. It translates to CASSYTGTSYEQYF.